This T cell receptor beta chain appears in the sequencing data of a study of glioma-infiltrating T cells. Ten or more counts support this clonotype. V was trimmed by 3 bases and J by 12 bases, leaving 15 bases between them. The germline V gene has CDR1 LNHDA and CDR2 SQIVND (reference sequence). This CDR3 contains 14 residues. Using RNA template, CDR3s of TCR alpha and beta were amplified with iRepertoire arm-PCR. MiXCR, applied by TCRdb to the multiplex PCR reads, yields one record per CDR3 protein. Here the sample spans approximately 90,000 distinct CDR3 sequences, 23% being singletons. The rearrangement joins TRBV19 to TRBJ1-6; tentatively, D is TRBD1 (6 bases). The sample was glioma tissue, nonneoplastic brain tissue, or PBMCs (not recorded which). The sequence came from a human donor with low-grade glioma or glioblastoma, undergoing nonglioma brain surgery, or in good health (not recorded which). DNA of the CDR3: TGTGCCAGTAGTATGGAGACAGGCCCTGGACCCCTCCACTTT. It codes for CASSMETGPGPLHF.